This T cell receptor (beta chain) came from a study of cytomegalovirus exposure and HLA in healthy donors. Trimming left V 0 bases short and J 1 base short, with 11 bases between. CDR1 SGHRS and CDR2 YFSETQ come from the germline V gene. CDR3 size: 16 residues. Researchers ran the PCR with 60 Vbeta and 13 Jbeta primers. Using immunoSEQ multiplex PCR, the repertoire was profiled, and TCRdb retains in-frame clones only, with some absent. The sample holds about 140,000 clones, 70% to 80% seen once. This sequence originates from a woman aged 50 to 60 in good health and CMV-seronegative. The specimen sequenced was PBMCs. The chain has TRBV5-1 and TRBJ1-3, with a possible D match to TRBD1 (5 bases). This chain's CDR3 is CASSLASGGSGNTIYF. The DNA of the CDR3 is TGCGCCAGCAGCTTGGCCAGCGGGGGTTCTGGAAACACCATATATTTT.